This TCR beta chain was retrieved from a study of identical twins. The CDR3 extends over 14 amino acids. Unmatched junction bases numbered 7, after V lost 5 bases and J lost 8 bases. Germline CDR1 is MNHEY and CDR2 is SVGEGT. General study points: Cord blood's abundant beta clonotypes had fewer insertions, unlike memory repertoires.

A universal primer site came from template switching; cDNA carried unique molecular identifiers. From the 5' RACE reads, TCRdb called clonotypes with MiXCR, one entry per CDR3 protein. The sample shows about 390,000 distinct CDR3 sequences, approximately 8.7% of them seen only once. This clonotype occurred a few times. Its antigen is as yet unknown. The V call is TRBV6-2 or TRBV6-3, the J call TRBJ2-4, with TRBD1 matching 9 bases. This clonotype was sampled from a woman between 50 and 59 years old in good health. The source material was naive T cells sorted from blood. This CDR3 reads CASSRPGQGYIQYF. The DNA of the CDR3 is TGTGCCAGCAGTCGACCTGGACAGGGGTACATTCAGTACTTC.